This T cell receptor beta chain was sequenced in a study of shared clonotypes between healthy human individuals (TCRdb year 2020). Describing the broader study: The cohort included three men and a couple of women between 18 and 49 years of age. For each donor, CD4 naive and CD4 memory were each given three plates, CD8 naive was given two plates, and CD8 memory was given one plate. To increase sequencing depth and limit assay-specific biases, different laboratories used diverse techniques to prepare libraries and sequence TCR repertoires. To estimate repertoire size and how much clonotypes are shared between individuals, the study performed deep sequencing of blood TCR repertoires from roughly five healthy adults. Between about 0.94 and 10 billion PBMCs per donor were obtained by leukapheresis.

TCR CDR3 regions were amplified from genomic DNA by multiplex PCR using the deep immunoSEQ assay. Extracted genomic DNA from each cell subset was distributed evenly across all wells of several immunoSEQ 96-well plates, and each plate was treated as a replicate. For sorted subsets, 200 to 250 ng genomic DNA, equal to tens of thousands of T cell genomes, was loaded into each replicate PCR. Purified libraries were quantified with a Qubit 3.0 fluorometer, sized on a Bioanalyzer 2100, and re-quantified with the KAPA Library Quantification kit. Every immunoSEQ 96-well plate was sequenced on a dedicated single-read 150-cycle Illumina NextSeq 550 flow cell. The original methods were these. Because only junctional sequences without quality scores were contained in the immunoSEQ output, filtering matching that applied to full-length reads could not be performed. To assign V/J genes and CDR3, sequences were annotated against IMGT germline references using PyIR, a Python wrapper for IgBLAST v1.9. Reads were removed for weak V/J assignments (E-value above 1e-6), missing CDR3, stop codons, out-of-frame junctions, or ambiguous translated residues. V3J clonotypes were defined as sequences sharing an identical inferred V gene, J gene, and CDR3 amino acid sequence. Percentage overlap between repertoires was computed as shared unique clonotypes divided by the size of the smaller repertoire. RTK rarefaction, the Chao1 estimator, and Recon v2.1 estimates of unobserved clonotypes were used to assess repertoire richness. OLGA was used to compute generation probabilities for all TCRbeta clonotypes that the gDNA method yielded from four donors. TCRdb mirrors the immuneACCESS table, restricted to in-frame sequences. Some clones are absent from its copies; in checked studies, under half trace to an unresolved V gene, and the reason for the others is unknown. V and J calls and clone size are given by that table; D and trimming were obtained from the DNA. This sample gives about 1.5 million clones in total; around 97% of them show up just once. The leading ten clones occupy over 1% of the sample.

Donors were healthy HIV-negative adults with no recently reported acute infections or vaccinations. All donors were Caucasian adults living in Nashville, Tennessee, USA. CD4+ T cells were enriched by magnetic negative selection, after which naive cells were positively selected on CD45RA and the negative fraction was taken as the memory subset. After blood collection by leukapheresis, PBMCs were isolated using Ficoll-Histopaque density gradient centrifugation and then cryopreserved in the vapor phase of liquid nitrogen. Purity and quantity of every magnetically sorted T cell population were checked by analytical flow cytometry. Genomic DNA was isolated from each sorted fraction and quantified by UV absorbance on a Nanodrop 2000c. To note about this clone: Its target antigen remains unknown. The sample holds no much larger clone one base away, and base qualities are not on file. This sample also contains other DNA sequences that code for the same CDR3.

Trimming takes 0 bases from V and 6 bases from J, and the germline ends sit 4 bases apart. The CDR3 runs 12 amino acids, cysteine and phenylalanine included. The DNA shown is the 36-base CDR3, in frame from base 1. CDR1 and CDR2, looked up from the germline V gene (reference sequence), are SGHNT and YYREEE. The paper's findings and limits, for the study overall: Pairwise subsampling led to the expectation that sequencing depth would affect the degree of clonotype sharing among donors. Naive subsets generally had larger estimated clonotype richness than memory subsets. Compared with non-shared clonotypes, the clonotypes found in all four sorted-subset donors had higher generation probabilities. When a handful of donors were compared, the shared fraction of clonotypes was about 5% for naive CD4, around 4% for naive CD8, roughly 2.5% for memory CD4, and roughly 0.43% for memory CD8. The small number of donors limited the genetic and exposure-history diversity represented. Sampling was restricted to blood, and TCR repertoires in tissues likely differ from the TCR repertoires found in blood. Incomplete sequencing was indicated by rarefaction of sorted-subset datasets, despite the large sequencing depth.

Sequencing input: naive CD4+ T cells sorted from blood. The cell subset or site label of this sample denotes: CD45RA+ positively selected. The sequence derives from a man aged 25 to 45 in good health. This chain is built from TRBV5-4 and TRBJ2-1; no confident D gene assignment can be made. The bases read TGTGCCAGCAGCTTGGGTGGCAATGAGCAGTTCTTC. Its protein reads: CASSLGGNEQFF. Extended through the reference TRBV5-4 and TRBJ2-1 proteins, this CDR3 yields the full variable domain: ETGVTQSPTHLIKTRGQQVTLRCSSQSGHNTVSWYQQALGQGPQFIFQYYREEENGRGNFPPRFSGLQFPNYSSELNVNALELDDSALYLCASSLGGNEQFFGPGTRLTVL.